This T cell receptor (beta chain) comes out of a study of CD8 T cells in Susac syndrome. Comments on this clonotype: Its specificity is not known.

CD8+ and CD4+ blood T cells underwent TCR beta sequencing. Relapsing-remitting disease, either stable or active, was present in the multiple sclerosis controls, who were treatment-naive patients. RNA totalling about 0.45 to 1 ug underwent reverse transcription with random hexamers. The amplification used immunoSEQ multiplex PCR on TCR beta CDR3; it spanned 54 Vbeta and 13 Jbeta. From the immunoSEQ multiplex PCR reads, TCRdb called clonotypes with MiXCR, one entry per CDR3 protein. Of a few hundred thousand distinct CDR3 sequences listed, 75% to 85% were seen once; the top ten hold roughly 0.21%. The V gene's germline CDR1 is KGHDR and CDR2 SFDVKD. The V end lost 0 bases, the J end lost 4 bases, and 3 bases lay between the germline ends. The CDR3 totals 13 residues. Study outcomes and limitations: That the number of individuals in its TCR sequencing and HLA analysis was relatively small was acknowledged by the study.

The specimen was CD8+ T cells from PBMCs. The TCR sequence derives from a human donor with multiple sclerosis. The chain recombines TRBV24-1 with TRBJ2-1, with no clear D. The CDR3 spells CATSDLVYNEQFF. CDR3 sequence (DNA): TGTGCCACCAGTGATTTGGTGTACAATGAGCAGTTCTTC.